The 16 T cell receptor beta chains below come from one sample, sequenced in a study of T cells expressing NK-cell markers. TCRdb reprocessed the 5' RACE reads, with one entry per CDR3 protein and no DNA. The specimen's table records approximately 170,000 distinct CDR3 sequences. The sample comprised blood T cells: a sorted CD56 or NKG2C T cell subset, CD4+ or CD8+ T cells, or bulk PBMC T cells (not recorded which). Receptors were obtained from a man aged 18-69 years in good health.

V and J are TRBV6-1 and TRBJ2-5; TCRdb returns TRBD1, unconfirmable since there is no DNA. Germline V gene data show CDR1 as MNHNS and CDR2 as SASEGT. The length of the CDR3 is 16 residues. CDR3 region: CASSEIPGGGSETQYF.

The rearrangement joins TRBV20-1 to TRBJ2-2; TCRdb gives TRBD1 as the D gene, but with no DNA this cannot be confirmed. The CDR3 loop spans 16 amino acids. CDR1 DFQATT and CDR2 SNEGSKA come from the germline V gene (reference sequence). CDR3 in amino acids: CSARDLWGGDTGELFF.

The V and J genes are TRBV5-4 and TRBJ2-7. Germline V CDR1 and CDR2: SGHNT, YYREEE (reference sequence). The CDR3 extends over 14 amino acids. CDR3 protein: CASSLNRRAYEQYF.

The chain has TRBV6-2 or TRBV6-3 and TRBJ2-2; TCRdb designates TRBD1, a call that cannot be tested without DNA. Germline CDR1 and CDR2: MNHEY and SVGEGT. This CDR3 contains 14 residues. CDR3 residues: CASSLLPGTGELFF.

This sequence joins TRBV14 and TRBJ2-7. This CDR3 contains 15 residues. In germline, CDR1 is SGHDN, CDR2 FVKESK. CDR3 sequence reads: CASSQGKVLSYEQYF.

The rearrangement uses TRBV5-1 and TRBJ2-1; TCRdb's D call, TRBD1, is unchecked because there is no DNA. The germline CDR1 and CDR2 sequences are SGHRS and YFSETQ. There are 13 residues in the CDR3. Here the CDR3 reads CASQGQNYNEQFF.

The chain couples TRBV12-3 or TRBV12-4 to TRBJ1-5. This CDR3 is 14 amino acids long. CDR3 residues: CASSLDRYNQPQHF.

The chain is built from TRBV7-2 and TRBJ1-2; TCRdb calls TRBD1, which cannot be checked without DNA. This CDR3 spans 15 amino acids. Germline CDR1 and CDR2: SGHTA and FQGNSA. The chain's CDR3 is CASSLGGQGADGYTF.

The V call is TRBV27, the J call TRBJ2-7; TCRdb indicates TRBD1, and absent DNA this call remains unverified. Germline loops: CDR1 MNHEY, CDR2 SMNVEV (reference sequence). The CDR3 is 13 residues long. The chain's CDR3 is CASSLYRDYEQYF.

The rearrangement links TRBV28 to TRBJ1-5. CDR1 is MDHEN, CDR2 SYDVKM, per germline. This CDR3 region has 14 residues. This CDR3 is CASSLYTFNQPQHF.

The rearrangement joins TRBV29-1 to TRBJ2-1; lacking DNA, the TRBD1 call made by TCRdb goes unchecked. The CDR3 has 16 amino acids. The germline V gene encodes CDR1 SQVTM and CDR2 ANQGSEA. The CDR3 region is CSVGLPRTASYNEQFF.

The J gene is TRBJ2-2, the V gene TRBV25-1. CDR3 length: 14 amino acids. Germline assignment: CDR1 MGHDK and CDR2 SYGVNS. This CDR3 is CASSDGGSGGELFF.

This chain connects TRBV7-9 to TRBJ2-7; TCRdb selects TRBD1, and the lack of DNA leaves this call unchecked. The germline V gene has CDR1 SEHNR and CDR2 FQNEAQ (reference sequence). The CDR3 contains 12 residues. This CDR3 reads CASSKVGGEQYF.

CDR3: CASSLGIHRAPTGELFF. The V gene is TRBV7-4, the J gene TRBJ2-2; with no DNA, the TCRdb D assignment of TRBD1 cannot be verified. Germline lookup yields CDR1 SGHVT and CDR2 SQSDAQ. This CDR3 is built from 17 residues.

This chain connects TRBV9 to TRBJ2-2; as DNA is missing, the TRBD1 call by TCRdb cannot be tested. This CDR3 is 16 amino acids long. Germline V lookup: CDR1 SGDLS, CDR2 YYNGEE. The CDR3: CASSVGGAMGTGELFF.

The rearrangement uses TRBV10-3 and TRBJ1-1; the TCRdb D gene call, TRBD1, has no DNA to confirm it. The CDR3 is 15 residues long. Germline-derived CDR1 and CDR2 are ENHRY and SYGVKD. This CDR3 is CAISVGTAVNTEAFF.